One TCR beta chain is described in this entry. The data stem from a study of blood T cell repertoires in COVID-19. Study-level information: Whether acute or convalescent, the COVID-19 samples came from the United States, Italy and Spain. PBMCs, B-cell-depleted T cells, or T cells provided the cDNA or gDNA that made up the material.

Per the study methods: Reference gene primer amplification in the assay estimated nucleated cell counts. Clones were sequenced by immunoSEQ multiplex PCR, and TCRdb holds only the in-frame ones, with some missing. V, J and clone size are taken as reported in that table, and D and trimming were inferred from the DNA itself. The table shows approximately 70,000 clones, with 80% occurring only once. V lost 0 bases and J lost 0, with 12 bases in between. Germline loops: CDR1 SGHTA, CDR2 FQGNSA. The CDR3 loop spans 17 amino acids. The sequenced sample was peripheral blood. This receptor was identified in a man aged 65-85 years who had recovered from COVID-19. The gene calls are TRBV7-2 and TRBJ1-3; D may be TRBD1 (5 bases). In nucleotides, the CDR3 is TGTGCCAGCAGCTTAGCCAGGGTCACATACTCTGGAAACACCATATATTTT. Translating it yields CASSLARVTYSGNTIYF.